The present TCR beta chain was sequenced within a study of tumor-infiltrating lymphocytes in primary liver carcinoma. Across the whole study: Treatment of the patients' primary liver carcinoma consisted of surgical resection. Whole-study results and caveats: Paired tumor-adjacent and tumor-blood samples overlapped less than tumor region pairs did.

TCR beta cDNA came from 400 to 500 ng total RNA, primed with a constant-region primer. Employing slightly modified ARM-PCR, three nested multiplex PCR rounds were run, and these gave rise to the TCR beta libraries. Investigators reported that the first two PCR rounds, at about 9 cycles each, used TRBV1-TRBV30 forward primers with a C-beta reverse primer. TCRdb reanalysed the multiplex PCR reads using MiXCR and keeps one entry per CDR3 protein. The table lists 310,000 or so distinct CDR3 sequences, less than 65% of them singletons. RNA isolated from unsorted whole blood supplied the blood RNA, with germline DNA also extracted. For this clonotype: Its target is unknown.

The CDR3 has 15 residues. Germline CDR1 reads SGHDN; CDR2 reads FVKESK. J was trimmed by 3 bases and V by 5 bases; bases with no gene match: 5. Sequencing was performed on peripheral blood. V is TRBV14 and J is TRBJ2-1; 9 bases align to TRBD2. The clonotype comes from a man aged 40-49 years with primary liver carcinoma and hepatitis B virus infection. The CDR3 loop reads CASSTRLADYNEQFF. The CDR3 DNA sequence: TGTGCCAGCAGCACGAGACTAGCGGACTACAATGAGCAGTTCTTC.